The clone carrying this T cell receptor beta chain was counted at least ten times. The antigen is not known. On the day of bone marrow donation, the related graft donor provided peripheral blood. The protocol was immunoSEQ multiplex PCR, while the TCRdb copy is restricted to in-frame clones and leaves out a portion. The sample has 35,000 to 45,000 clones, none seen only once; the top ten hold roughly 2.3%. This specimen comes from a study of T cells after posttransplantation cyclophosphamide. Findings and limits, study-wide: Blood and skin or GI T cell repertoires showed limited TRB overlap. TRB clonality was highly associated with recipient CMV seropositivity and reactivation. Donor CD8+ memory clones often dominated recipient blood repertoires at later times.

V was shortened by 5 bases and J by 4 bases, with 17 bases between the two germline ends. This CDR3 is built from 15 residues. Germline V gene sequence: CDR1 LNHDA, CDR2 SQIVND (reference sequence). The sample taken for sequencing was PBMCs. This sequence originates from a middle-aged man in good health, CMV-negative, and a related stem cell transplant donor. J is TRBJ1-2 and V is TRBV19; tentative D call: TRBD1 (5 bases). Written as DNA, the CDR3 is TGTGCCAGTAGTCCCCCGGACACGCTAAGCTATGGCTACACCTTC. It encodes CASSPPDTLSYGYTF.